The entry below describes one T cell receptor beta chain. The antigen this receptor binds is unknown. Base quality data are lacking; no much larger clone is found one base away. The data are from a study of blood T cell repertoires in COVID-19 (dated by TCRdb to 2020 to 2022). Broadly, across the study: Samples from collaborators originated in the United States, Italy and Spain and spanned both the acute and convalescent phases of COVID-19. The prospective study material was composed of cDNA or gDNA derived from T cells, B-cell-depleted T cells, or PBMCs. Deeply sampled blood TCRbeta repertoires from subjects exposed to, actively infected with, or recovered from COVID-19 were included in the dataset. The repertoires were released in a freely available public database meant as a resource for research on the immune response to SARS-CoV-2. Samples came from the ongoing ImmuneRACE study (first 160 participants) plus 1,254 subjects from 6 global collaborators. A de-identified subject ID, COVID-19 status, age in years and sex were almost always included in the sample metadata. HLA class I and class II types, where available, came from metadata supplied by the sample provider rather than from assay-based typing.

Enrolling through a virtual design, the prospective study's participants ranged in age from roughly 18 to 95 years and lived across 24 United States geographic areas. In the prospective study, participants were assigned to cohorts based on the clinical history participants reported in a screening survey and a study questionnaire. Exposed participants had been in contact, within 2 weeks of entering the study, with a person who had a PCR-confirmed or clinician-diagnosed case of COVID-19. Mobile phlebotomists in the prospective study collected whole blood, serum and a nasopharyngeal or oropharyngeal swab from every participant. Prospective study participants could optionally give additional blood draws and questionnaires over an approximately 2-month period. Before DNA extraction, prospective study blood samples were shipped either frozen or at room temperature. The investigation overall reported the following: Clinical and demographic metadata were provided uncurated, with the amount varying by source and participant.

The immunoSEQ Assay, a bias-controlled multiplex PCR, was used to amplify TCRbeta CDR3 regions from genomic DNA. Turning to the authors' computational methods: Within the assay, amplification of reference gene primers was used to estimate how many nucleated cells each sample contained. Sequence reads were collapsed and filtered to measure the absolute abundance of every unique TCRbeta CDR3 rearrangement. For each sample, productive Simpson clonality was calculated as the square root of Simpson's diversity index across productive rearrangements. TCRdb took this table from immuneACCESS and kept in-frame rearrangements with V and J called. Such tables lack part of the clones; where checked against another copy, unresolved V genes explain under half of the gap, and the rest is unexplained. V and J calls and clone size are as listed in that table; D and trimming were resolved from the DNA. The sample table shows a few hundred thousand clones, and approximately 90% are seen once. Roughly 0.9% of the sample goes to the ten largest clones.

Reading from cysteine to phenylalanine, the CDR3 counts 14 amino acids. CDR3 DNA is the only sequence kept; it has 42 bases, read in frame from the first base. Trimmed from V: 1 base; trimmed from J: 9 bases; junction bases lacking a gene match: 9. From a lookup of the germline V gene, CDR1 and CDR2 are SGHTA and FQGNSA. The sequence was collected from a woman aged 40 to 50 who had been exposed to COVID-19. Input material: PBMCs or T cells enriched from blood (not recorded which). This chain joins TRBV7-2 to TRBJ2-7; 7 central bases correspond to TRBD1. The CDR3 protein: CASSLGGGSQGQYF. The DNA reads TGTGCCAGCAGCTTAGGAGGGGGCTCCCAAGGGCAGTACTTC. With the portions outside the CDR3 filled from the reference TRBV7-2 and TRBJ2-7 genes, the complete variable region becomes GAGVSQSPSNKVTEKGKDVELRCDPISGHTALYWYRQSLGQGLEFLIYFQGNSAPDKSGLPSDRFSAERTGGSVSTLTIQRTQQEDSAVYLCASSLGGGSQGQYFGPGTRLTVT.